The source of this T cell receptor beta chain is a study of neurological immune-mediated disorders. Per the germline V gene, CDR1 is SGHTA and CDR2 is FQGNSA. CDR3 size: 15 residues. From the 5' RACE reads, TCRdb called clonotypes with MiXCR, one entry per CDR3 protein. The sample comprises tens of thousands of distinct CDR3 sequences, less than 5.5% of which are singletons, and around 6.9% rests with the top ten. This clonotype was seen many times. Its antigen is still unknown. At one end, the junction sequence differs from germline, possibly due to a read error. Study results and limitations: HTLV-1-associated myelopathy had the most TCR clonal expansion, whereas multiple sclerosis had the least (lower than in healthy controls).

This chain joins TRBV7-2 and TRBJ1-6; possible D gene TRBD1, 6 bases. The clonotype originates from a man aged 25 to 45 with multiple sclerosis. Sequencing input: PBMCs. The CDR3 here is CASSLLTGSNSPLNF. CDR3 DNA: TGTGCCAGCAGCTTATTAACAGGGAGTAATTCACCCCTCAACTTT.